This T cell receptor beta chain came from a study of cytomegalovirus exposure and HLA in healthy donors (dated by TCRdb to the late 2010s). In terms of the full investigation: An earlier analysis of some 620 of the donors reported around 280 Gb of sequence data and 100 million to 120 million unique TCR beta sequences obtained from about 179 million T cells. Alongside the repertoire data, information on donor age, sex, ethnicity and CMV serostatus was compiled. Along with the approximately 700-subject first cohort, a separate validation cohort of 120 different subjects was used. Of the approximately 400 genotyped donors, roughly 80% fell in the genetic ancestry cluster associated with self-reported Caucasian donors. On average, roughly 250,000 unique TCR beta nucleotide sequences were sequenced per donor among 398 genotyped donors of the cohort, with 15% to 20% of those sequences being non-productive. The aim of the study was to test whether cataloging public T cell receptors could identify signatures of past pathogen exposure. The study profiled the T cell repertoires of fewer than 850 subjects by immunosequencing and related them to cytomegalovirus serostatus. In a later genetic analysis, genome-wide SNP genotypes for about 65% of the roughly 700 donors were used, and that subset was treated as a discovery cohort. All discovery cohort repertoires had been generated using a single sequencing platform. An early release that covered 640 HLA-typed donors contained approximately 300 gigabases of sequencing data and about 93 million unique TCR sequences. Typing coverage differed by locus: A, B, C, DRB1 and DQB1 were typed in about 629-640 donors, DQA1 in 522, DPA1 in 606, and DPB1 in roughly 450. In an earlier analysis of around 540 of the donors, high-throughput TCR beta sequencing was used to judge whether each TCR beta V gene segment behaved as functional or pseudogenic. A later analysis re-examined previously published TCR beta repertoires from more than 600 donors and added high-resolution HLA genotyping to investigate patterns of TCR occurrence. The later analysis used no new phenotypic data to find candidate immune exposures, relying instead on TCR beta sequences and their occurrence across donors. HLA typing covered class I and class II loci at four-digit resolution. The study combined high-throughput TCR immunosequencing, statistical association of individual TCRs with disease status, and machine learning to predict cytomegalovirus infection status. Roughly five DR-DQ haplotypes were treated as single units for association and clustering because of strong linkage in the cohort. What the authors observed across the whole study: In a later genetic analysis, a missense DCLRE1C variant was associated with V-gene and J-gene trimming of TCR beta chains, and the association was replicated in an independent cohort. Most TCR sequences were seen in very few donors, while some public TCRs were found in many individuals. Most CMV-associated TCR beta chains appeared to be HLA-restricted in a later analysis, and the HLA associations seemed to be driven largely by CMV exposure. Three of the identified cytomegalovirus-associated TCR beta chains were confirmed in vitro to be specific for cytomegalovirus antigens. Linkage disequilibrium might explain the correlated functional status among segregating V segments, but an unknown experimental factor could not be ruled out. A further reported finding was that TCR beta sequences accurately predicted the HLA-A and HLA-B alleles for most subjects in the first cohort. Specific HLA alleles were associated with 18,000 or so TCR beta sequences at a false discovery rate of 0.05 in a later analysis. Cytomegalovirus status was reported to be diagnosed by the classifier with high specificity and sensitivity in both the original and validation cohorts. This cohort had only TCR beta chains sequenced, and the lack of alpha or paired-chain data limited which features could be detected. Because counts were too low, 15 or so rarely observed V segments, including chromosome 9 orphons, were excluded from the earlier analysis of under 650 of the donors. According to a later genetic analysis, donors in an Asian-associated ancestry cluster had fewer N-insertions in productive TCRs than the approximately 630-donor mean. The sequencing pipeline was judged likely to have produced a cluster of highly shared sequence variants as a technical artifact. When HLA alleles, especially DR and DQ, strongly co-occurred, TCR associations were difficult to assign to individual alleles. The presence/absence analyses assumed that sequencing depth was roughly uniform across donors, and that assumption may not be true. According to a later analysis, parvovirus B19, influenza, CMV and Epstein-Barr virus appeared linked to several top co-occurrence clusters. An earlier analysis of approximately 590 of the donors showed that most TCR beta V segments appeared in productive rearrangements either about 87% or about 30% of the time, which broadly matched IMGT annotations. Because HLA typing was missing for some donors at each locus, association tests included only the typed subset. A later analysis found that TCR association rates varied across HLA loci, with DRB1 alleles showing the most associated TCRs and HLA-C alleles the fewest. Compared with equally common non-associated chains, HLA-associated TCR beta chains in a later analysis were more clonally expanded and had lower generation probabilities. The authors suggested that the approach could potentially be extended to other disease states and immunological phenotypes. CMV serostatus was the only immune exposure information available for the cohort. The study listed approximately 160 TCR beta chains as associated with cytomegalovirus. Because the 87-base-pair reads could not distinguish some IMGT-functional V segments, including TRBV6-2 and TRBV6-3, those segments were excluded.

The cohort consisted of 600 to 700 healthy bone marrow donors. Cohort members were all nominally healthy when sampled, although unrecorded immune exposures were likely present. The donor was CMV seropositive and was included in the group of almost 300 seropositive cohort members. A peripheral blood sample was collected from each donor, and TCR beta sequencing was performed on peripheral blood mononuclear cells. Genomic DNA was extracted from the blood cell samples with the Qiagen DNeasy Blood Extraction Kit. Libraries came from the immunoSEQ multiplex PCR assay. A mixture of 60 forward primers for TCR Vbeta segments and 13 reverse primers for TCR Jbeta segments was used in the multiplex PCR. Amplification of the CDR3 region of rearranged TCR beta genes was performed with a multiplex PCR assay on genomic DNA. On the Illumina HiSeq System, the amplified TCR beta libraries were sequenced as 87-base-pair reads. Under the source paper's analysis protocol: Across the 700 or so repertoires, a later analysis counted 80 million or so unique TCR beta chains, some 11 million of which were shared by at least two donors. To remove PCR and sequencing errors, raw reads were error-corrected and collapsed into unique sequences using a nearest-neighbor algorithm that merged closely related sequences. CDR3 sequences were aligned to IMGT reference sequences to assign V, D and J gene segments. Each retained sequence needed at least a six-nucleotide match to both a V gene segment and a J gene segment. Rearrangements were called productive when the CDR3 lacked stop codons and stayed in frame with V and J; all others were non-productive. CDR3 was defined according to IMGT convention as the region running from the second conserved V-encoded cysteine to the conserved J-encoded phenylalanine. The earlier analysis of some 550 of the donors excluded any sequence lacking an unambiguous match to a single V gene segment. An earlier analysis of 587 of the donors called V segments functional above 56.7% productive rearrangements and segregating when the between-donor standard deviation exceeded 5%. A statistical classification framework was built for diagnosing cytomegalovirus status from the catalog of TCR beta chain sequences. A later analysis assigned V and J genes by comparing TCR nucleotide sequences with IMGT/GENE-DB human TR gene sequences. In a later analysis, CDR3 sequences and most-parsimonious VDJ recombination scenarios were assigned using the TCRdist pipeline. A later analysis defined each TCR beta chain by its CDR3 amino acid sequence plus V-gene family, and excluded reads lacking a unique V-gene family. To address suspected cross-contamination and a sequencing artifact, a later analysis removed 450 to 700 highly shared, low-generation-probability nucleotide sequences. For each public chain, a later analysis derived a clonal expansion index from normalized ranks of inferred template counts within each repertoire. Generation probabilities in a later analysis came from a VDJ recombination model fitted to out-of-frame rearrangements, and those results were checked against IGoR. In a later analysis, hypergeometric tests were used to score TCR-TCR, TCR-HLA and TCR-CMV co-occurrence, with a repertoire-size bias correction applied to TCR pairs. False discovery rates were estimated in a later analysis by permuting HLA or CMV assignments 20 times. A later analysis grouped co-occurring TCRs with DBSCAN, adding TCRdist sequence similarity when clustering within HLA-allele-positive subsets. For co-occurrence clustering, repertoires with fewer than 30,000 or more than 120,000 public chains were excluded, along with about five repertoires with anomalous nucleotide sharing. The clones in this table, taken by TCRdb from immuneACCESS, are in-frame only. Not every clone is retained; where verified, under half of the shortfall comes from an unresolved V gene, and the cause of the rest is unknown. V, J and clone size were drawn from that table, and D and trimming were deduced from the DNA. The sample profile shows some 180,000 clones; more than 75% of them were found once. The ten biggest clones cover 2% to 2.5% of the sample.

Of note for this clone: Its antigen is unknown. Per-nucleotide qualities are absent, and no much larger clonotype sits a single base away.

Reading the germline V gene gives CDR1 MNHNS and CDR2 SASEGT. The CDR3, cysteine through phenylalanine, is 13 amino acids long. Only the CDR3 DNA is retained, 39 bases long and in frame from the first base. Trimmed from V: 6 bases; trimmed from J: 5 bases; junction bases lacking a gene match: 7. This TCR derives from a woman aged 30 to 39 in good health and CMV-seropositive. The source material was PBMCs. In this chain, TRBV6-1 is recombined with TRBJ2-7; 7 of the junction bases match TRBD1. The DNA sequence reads TGTGCCAGCAGGGCGACAGGGAGCAACGAGCAGTACTTC. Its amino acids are CASRATGSNEQYF.